This section outlines one T cell receptor beta chain sequence together with its context. The CDR3 extends over 16 amino acids. Germline lookup yields CDR1 SGHRS and CDR2 YFSETQ. The record originates from a study of monozygotic twins with inflammatory bowel disease. The input for each TCR library was 3,500 to 4,000 ng of total RNA. Template-switch reactions added UMIs with a 6-nucleotide sample barcode. TCRdb reprocessed the 5' RACE reads, with one entry per CDR3 protein and no DNA. With over 110,000 distinct CDR3 sequences in the sample, the ten largest clones hold less than 3%. RNA in its total form was extracted from whole blood, and T cells were not sorted.

V gene TRBV5-1 combines with J gene TRBJ1-1; the TRBD1 assignment by TCRdb is unverifiable without DNA. This TCR was recovered from a human donor with ulcerative colitis or Crohn's disease, or a healthy co-twin of an affected twin (not recorded which). Sequenced material: blood. CDR3 in amino acids: CASSQTTGQGGTEAFF.